The 21 T cell receptor beta chains given below trace back to one sample, sequenced in a study of blood T cell repertoires in COVID-19. TCRdb keeps only in-frame clones here, not all; method: immunoSEQ multiplex PCR. Here the sample spans fewer than 110,000 clones, about nine tenths being singletons. Sequences were obtained from peripheral blood. All receptors derive from a man aged 45-65 years with active or convalescent COVID-19.

The chain carries TRBV11-2 and TRBJ2-1; perhaps TRBD2 as D (6 bases). This CDR3 is built from 15 residues. V lost 2 bases to trimming and J lost 7 bases, with 15 bases between them. The germline gives CDR1 SGHAT, CDR2 FQNNGV. The CDR3 protein is CASSLFRGRGNEQFF. CDR3 sequence (DNA): TGTGCCAGCAGCTTATTTAGAGGCCGGGGGAATGAGCAGTTCTTC.

CDR3 in amino acids: CASSYGRGSNQPQHF. In nucleotides, the CDR3 is TGTGCCAGCAGTTACGGTCGCGGCAGCAATCAGCCCCAGCATTTT. The gene calls are TRBV6-5 and TRBJ1-5; D is unresolved. Germline V gene lookup returns CDR1 MNHEY and CDR2 SVGAGI. This CDR3 is 15 amino acids long. Between the trimmed V and J ends, which lost 2 bases and 1 base, there was a span of 9 bases.

This rearrangement joins TRBV24-1 to TRBJ2-2; 8 bases are shared with TRBD2. The V gene's germline CDR1 is KGHDR and CDR2 SFDVKD. The CDR3 is 16 amino acids. V was clipped by 4 bases and J by 13 bases; unmatched bases: 16. This chain's CDR3 is CATSDSGGGEPNRLFF. Written as DNA, the CDR3 is TGTGCCACCAGTGACAGCGGGGGCGGGGAACCAAATCGGCTGTTTTTT.

The chain joins TRBV24-1 to TRBJ1-5; possible D gene TRBD1, 5 bases. The CDR3 contains 13 residues. The germline V gene encodes CDR1 KGHDR and CDR2 SFDVKD. Trimming removed 5 bases at V and 7 bases at J, with 11 bases between. CDR3 in amino acids: CATSGQGGQPQHF. The CDR3 DNA follows: TGTGCCACCAGTGGCCAGGGTGGACAGCCCCAGCATTTT.

The chain recombines TRBV11-2 with TRBJ2-7; 8 positions agree with TRBD1. The germline gives CDR1 SGHAT, CDR2 FQNNGV. V shed 6 bases, J shed 2 bases, and the junction held 12 bases outside the gene matches. The CDR3 runs to 16 residues. CDR3 DNA sequence: TGTGCCAGCAGTCTCCCATGGACAGGGACCACCTACGAGCAGTACTTC. Protein: CASSLPWTGTTYEQYF. The entire variable domain, with the rest obtained from reference TRBV11-2 and TRBJ2-7, is as follows: EAGVAQSPRYKIIEKRQSVAFWCNPISGHATLYWYQQILGQGPKLLIQFQNNGVVDDSQLPKDRFSAERLKGVDSTLKIQPAKLEDSAVYLCASSLPWTGTTYEQYFGPGTRLTVT.

CDR3 residues: CASSYSSGIEGGEQFF. The CDR3 coding sequence is TGTGCCAGCAGTTACTCGTCCGGAATAGAGGGTGGTGAGCAGTTCTTC. The chain carries TRBV6-5 and TRBJ2-1; tentative D call: TRBD2 (5 bases). This CDR3 is built from 16 residues. V was trimmed by 0 bases and J by 9 bases, leaving 18 bases between them. Germline CDR1 MNHEY, CDR2 SVGAGI.

The CDR3 reads CASSLGLQETQYF. CDR3 nucleotide sequence: TGTGCCAGCAGCTTGGGACTCCAAGAGACCCAGTACTTC. The chain is built from TRBV5-6 and TRBJ2-5, with D unclear. Trimming stripped 0 bases from V and 1 base from J, with 4 bases between. This CDR3 contains 13 residues. CDR1 SGHDT and CDR2 YYEEEE come from the germline V gene.

The V gene is TRBV18, the J gene TRBJ2-1, with 7 bases that match TRBD2. The CDR3 runs to 15 residues. Germline V gene data show CDR1 as KGHSH and CDR2 as LQKENI. V lost 4 bases and J lost 5; bases outside the gene matches: 8. CDR3 coding DNA: TGTGCCAGCTCACGGGAAGGGGACTACCACAATGAGCAGTTCTTC. Amino acids: CASSREGDYHNEQFF.

The rearrangement links TRBV5-1 to TRBJ1-2; the match to TRBD1 covers 7 bases. Germline assignment: CDR1 SGHRS and CDR2 YFSETQ. CDR3 length equals 15 residues. J gave up 1 base and V 4 bases, and 7 bases lay outside the gene matches. CDR3 coding DNA: TGCGCCAGCAGCACGGGGGACAGCCTTAACTATGGCTACACCTTC. Translating it yields CASSTGDSLNYGYTF.

V usage is TRBV19 and J usage is TRBJ2-7; D is possibly TRBD1 (5 bases). The ends were cut back, 3 bases at V and 5 bases at J, with 11 bases in the middle. Germline V CDR1 and CDR2: LNHDA, SQIVND (reference sequence). The CDR3 runs to 13 residues. CDR3 in amino acids: CASSMGQVNEQYF. The CDR3 nucleotides read TGTGCCAGTAGTATGGGGCAGGTTAACGAGCAGTACTTC.

J is TRBJ1-3 and V is TRBV19, with a possible D match to TRBD1 (6 bases). V lost 10 bases and J 2 bases, leaving 9 bases between the germline ends. The CDR3 covers 12 residues. Germline V CDR1 and CDR2: LNHDA, SQIVND (reference sequence). This CDR3 reads CATRDTGNTIYF. In DNA, the CDR3 is TGTGCCACCCGGGACACTGGAAACACCATATATTTT.

The rearrangement joins TRBV7-9 to TRBJ2-7; tentative D call: TRBD2 (6 bases). The CDR3 has 15 residues. Germline CDR1 SEHNR, CDR2 FQNEAQ (reference sequence). V was clipped by 5 bases and J by 7 bases, with 21 bases between them. The CDR3 sequence is CASSPRDSQYEEQYF. Written as DNA, the CDR3 is TGTGCCAGCAGCCCAAGGGACTCCCAATATGAGGAGCAGTACTTC. The full variable domain, rest sourced from reference TRBV7-9 and TRBJ2-7, is DTGVSQNPRHKITKRGQNVTFRCDPISEHNRLYWYRQTLGQGPEFLTYFQNEAQLEKSRLLSDRFSAERPKGSFSTLEIQRTEQGDSAMYLCASSPRDSQYEEQYFGPGTRLTVT.

The rearrangement uses TRBV29-1 and TRBJ2-5; 9 bases are a match to TRBD2. With V trimmed by 4 bases and J by 6 bases, 9 bases remained unmatched. There are 14 residues in the CDR3. Germline V gives CDR1 SQVTM, CDR2 ANQGSEA. CDR3 loop: CSVVSRGRGQTQYF. DNA of the CDR3: TGCAGCGTTGTCTCTCGCGGGAGGGGGCAGACCCAGTACTTC.

The chain has TRBV11-2 and TRBJ1-2; tentatively, D is TRBD1 (5 bases). V lost 5 bases and J 4 bases, leaving 17 bases between the germline ends. The CDR3 is made up of 15 amino acids. Germline assignment: CDR1 SGHAT and CDR2 FQNNGV. CDR3 amino acids: CASSPLRRDAYGYTF. As DNA, the CDR3 is TGTGCCAGCAGCCCCCTTCGCAGGGATGCCTATGGCTACACCTTC.

The V gene is TRBV30, the J gene TRBJ2-7; D ambiguous. The CDR3 is 13 residues long. Per the germline V gene, CDR1 is GTSNPN and CDR2 is SVGIG (reference sequence). V was pared by 2 bases and J by 3 bases, with 11 bases between. CDR3 in amino acids: CAWSLGENYEQYF. CDR3 sequence (DNA): TGTGCCTGGAGTTTAGGAGAAAACTACGAGCAGTACTTC.

J is TRBJ2-3 and V is TRBV7-2, with D unresolved. The CDR3 loop spans 15 amino acids. Trimming shortened V by 1 base and J by 7 bases, and 15 bases separated the two germline ends. Germline V gives CDR1 SGHTA, CDR2 FQGNSA. Written as DNA, the CDR3 is TGTGCCAGCAGCTTAGAGGTTGCTAGTGAGAATACGCAGTATTTT. Amino acid sequence: CASSLEVASENTQYF.

This clone has a handful of counts. The gene calls are TRBV28 and TRBJ2-1, with 11 bases matching TRBD1. The junction had 2 bases not matched to a gene; V was cut back by 2 bases and J by 5 bases. Germline V CDR1 and CDR2: MDHEN, SYDVKM. This CDR3 comprises 15 residues. The CDR3 loop is CASSLGQGAHNEQFF. The DNA for the CDR3 is TGTGCCAGCAGTTTAGGACAGGGGGCCCACAATGAGCAGTTCTTC.

This sequence joins TRBV24-1 and TRBJ2-3; 11 nucleotides match TRBD2. CDR1 is KGHDR, CDR2 SFDVKD, per germline. After removal of 4 bases from V and 6 bases from J, the junction contained 11 bases not matched to a gene. The CDR3 has 17 amino acids. The CDR3, as DNA: TGTGCCACCAGTGACCGATCGACTAGCGGGATTGAGGATACGCAGTATTTT. Protein sequence: CATSDRSTSGIEDTQYF.

The genes are TRBV5-1 and TRBJ2-5; the match to TRBD2 covers 9 bases. Germline CDR1 SGHRS, CDR2 YFSETQ. This CDR3 comprises 17 residues. The ends lost 0 bases at V and 5 bases at J; junction bases unmatched: 11. This CDR3 reads CASSLAGGGRAGETQYF. The CDR3 DNA follows: TGCGCCAGCAGCTTGGCCGGAGGCGGGAGGGCCGGGGAGACCCAGTACTTC.

This clone was detected once. V gene TRBV5-5 combines with J gene TRBJ1-5; TRBD1 aligns across 9 bases. The V gene end was trimmed by 4 bases and the J gene end by 4 bases; junction bases not matched to a gene: 0. This CDR3 has 13 amino acids. Germline CDR1 is SGHKS and CDR2 is YYEKEE (reference sequence). CDR3 sequence (DNA): TGTGCCAGCAGCGGGACAGGGAATCAGCCCCAGCATTTT. Its protein is CASSGTGNQPQHF. Drawing the rest from reference TRBV5-5 and TRBJ1-5, the complete variable domain is DAGVTQSPTHLIKTRGQQVTLRCSPISGHKSVSWYQQVLGQGPQFIFQYYEKEERGRGNFPDRFSARQFPNYSSELNVNALLLGDSALYLCASSGTGNQPQHFGDGTRLSIL.

The table lists this clone with a count of one. V is TRBV30 and J is TRBJ2-5; TRBD1 agrees at 9 bases. The CDR3 has 15 amino acids. With V trimmed by 3 bases and J by 4 bases, 9 bases remained unmatched. CDR1 is GTSNPN, CDR2 SVGIG, per germline (reference sequence). The CDR3: CAWSINTGGVETQYF. CDR3 in DNA: TGTGCCTGGAGCATCAACACAGGGGGCGTAGAGACCCAGTACTTC.